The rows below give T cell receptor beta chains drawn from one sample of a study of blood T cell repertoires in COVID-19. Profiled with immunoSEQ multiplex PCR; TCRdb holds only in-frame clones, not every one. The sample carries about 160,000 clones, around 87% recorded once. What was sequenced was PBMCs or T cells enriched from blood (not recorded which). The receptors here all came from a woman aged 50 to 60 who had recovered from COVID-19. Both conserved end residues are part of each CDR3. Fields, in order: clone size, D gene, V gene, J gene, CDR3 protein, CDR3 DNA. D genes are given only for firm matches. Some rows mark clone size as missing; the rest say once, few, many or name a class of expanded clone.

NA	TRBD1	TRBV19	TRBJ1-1	CASRIQGVGTEAFF	TGTGCCAGTAGGATACAGGGGGTGGGCACTGAAGCTTTCTTT
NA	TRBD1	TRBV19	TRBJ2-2	CASTPGQGRGNTGELFF	TGTGCCAGCACACCGGGACAGGGAAGGGGGAACACCGGGGAGCTGTTTTTT
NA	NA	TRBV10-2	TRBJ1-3	CASSDGGGNTIYF	TGCGCCAGCAGTGACGGGGGGGGGAACACCATATATTTT
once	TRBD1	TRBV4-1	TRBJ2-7	CASSPGTGGYEQYF	TGCGCCAGCAGCCCTGGGACAGGGGGTTACGAGCAGTACTTC
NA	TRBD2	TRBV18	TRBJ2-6	CASSPRERTSGSSGANVLTF	TGTGCCAGCTCACCACGAGAGAGGACTAGCGGGAGCTCTGGGGCCAACGTCCTGACTTTC
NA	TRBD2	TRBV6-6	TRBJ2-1	CASSYPGGGGGEQFF	TGTGCCAGCAGTTACCCCGGGGGGGGAGGAGGTGAGCAGTTCTTC
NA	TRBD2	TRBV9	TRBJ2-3	CASSVEASGGPADTQYF	TGTGCCAGCAGCGTAGAGGCTAGCGGGGGGCCTGCAGATACGCAGTATTTT
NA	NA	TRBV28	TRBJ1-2	CASSPRHGDTYGYTF	TGTGCCAGCAGCCCACGACATGGGGACACCTATGGCTACACCTTC
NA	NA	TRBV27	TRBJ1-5	CASSLRGSNQPQHF	TGTGCCAGCAGTTTAAGAGGAAGCAATCAGCCCCAGCATTTT
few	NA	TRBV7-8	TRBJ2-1	CASSLEVSGMGSPTRFF	TGTGCCAGCAGCTTAGAGGTCTCAGGGATGGGATCCCCAACACGGTTCTTC
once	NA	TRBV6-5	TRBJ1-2	CASTAVGGVGGYTF	TGTGCCAGCACCGCCGTAGGGGGAGTGGGGGGCTACACCTTC
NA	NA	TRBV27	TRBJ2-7	CASTVARGYEQYF	TGTGCCAGCACGGTAGCCCGAGGTTACGAGCAGTACTTC
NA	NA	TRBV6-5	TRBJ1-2	CASSYSGRVNYGYTF	TGTGCCAGCAGTTACTCAGGCAGGGTTAACTATGGCTACACCTTC
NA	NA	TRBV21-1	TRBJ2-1	CASSKGGLAGLSSYNEQFF	TGTGCCAGCAGCAAGGGGGGACTAGCGGGGCTTAGCTCCTACAATGAGCAGTTCTTC
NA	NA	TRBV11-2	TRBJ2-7	CASSPLYEQYF	TGTGCCAGCAGCCCCCTGTATGAGCAGTACTTC
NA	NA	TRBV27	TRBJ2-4	CASPKRAKNIQYF	TGTGCCAGCCCCAAGAGAGCCAAAAACATTCAGTACTTC
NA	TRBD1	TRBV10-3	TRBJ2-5	CATATGRQETQYF	TGTGCCACTGCGACAGGGAGACAAGAGACCCAGTACTTC
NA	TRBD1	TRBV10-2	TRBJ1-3	CASSGTGRNTIYF	TGCGCCAGCAGCGGGACAGGAAGAAACACCATATATTTT
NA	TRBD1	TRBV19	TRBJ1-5	CASSRAGGLGSSNQPQHF	TGTGCCAGTTCCCGTGCAGGGGGCCTGGGGTCTAGCAATCAGCCCCAGCATTTT
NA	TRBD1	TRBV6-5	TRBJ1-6	CASIEGTGVSSPLHF	TGTGCCAGCATCGAAGGGACAGGGGTGAGTTCACCCCTCCACTTT
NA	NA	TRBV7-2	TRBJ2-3	CASSPYRSTDTQYF	TGTGCCAGCAGCCCATACAGGAGCACAGATACGCAGTATTTT
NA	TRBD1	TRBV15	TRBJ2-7	CATSTRRTGDEQYF	TGTGCCACCAGCACCCGACGGACAGGGGACGAGCAGTACTTC
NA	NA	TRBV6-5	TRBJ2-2	CASSYSQTGTGELFF	TGTGCCAGCAGTTACTCGCAGACAGGTACCGGGGAGCTGTTTTTT
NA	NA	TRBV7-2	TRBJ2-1	CASSLGGGRREQFF	TGTGCCAGCAGCTTAGGCGGAGGGAGGAGAGAGCAGTTCTTC
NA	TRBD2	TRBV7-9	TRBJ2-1	CASSPLSLAGGRYNEQFF	TGTGCCAGCAGTCCCCTGTCACTAGCGGGGGGCCGGTACAATGAGCAGTTCTTC
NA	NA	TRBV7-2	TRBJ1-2	CASSLGGAYGYTF	TGTGCCAGCAGCTTAGGGGGAGCCTATGGCTACACCTTC
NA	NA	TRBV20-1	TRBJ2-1	CSAIPGVEQFF	TGCAGTGCTATCCCAGGGGTTGAGCAGTTCTTC
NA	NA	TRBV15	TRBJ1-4	CATSRDRGTEKLFF	TGTGCCACCAGCAGAGATCGCGGTACTGAAAAACTGTTTTTT